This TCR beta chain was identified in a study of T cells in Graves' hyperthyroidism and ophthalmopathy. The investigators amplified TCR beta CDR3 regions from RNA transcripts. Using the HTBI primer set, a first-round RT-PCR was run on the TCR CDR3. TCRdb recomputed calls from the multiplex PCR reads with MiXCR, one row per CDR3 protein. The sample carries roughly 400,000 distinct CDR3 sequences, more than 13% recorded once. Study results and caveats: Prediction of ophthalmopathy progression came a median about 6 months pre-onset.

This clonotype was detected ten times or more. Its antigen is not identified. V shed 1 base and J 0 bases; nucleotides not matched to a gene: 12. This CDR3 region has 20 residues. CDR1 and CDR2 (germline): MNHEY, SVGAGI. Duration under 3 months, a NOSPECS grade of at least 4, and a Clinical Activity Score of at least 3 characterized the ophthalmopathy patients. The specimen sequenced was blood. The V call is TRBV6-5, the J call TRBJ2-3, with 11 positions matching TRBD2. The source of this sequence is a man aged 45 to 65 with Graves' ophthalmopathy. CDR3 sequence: CASSYYRSSGRTVSTDTQYF. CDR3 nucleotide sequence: TGTGCCAGCAGTTACTATAGGTCTAGCGGGAGGACGGTTAGCACAGATACGCAGTATTTT.